The 2 T cell receptor beta chains given below trace back to one sample, sequenced in a study of Graves' ophthalmopathy and Graves' hyperthyroidism. Amplification of the TCR beta CDR3 regions used RNA transcripts (as template). Second-round multiplex PCR came after first-round RT-PCR with HTBI primers. TCRdb fed the multiplex PCR reads into MiXCR, producing one record per CDR3 protein. The sample carries hundreds of thousands of distinct CDR3 sequences, roughly 41% recorded once. The sequenced sample consisted of peripheral blood. The receptor set was obtained from an adult man with Graves' ophthalmopathy.

The rearrangement uses TRBV2 and TRBJ1-2, with D perhaps TRBD1 (5 bases). CDR3 length: 15 amino acids. In germline, CDR1 is SNHLY, CDR2 FYNNEI. Between the trimmed V and J ends, which lost 8 bases and 4 bases, there was a span of 20 bases. In DNA form, the CDR3 reads TGTGCCAGCTCACCACGGGTCACTGGGGCCTATGGCTACACCTTC. It yields the protein CASSPRVTGAYGYTF.

This clonotype appeared once. A much larger clone lies one base from this, so it may be a read error. This chain joins TRBV7-9 and TRBJ2-5; TRBD2 agrees at 9 bases. The V gene's germline CDR1 is SEHNR and CDR2 FQNEAQ (reference sequence). Germline trimming cut 8 bases from V and 5 bases from J; bases unmatched to any gene: 15. The CDR3 is 16 residues long. CDR3 nucleotide sequence: TGTGCCAGCGGCCAAGATCTTGCGGGGGGGCACGAGACCCAGTACTTC. Translated, it gives CASGQDLAGGHETQYF.